The 22 T cell receptor beta chains below all came from one sample that was sequenced in a study of control samples from healthy donors and cancer patients (dated by TCRdb to the early 2020s). Libraries came from the immunoSEQ multiplex PCR assay. In TCRdb, the immuneACCESS table is reduced to in-frame sequences with V and J assigned. These tables do not hold every clone; where another copy was compared, an unresolved V gene accounts for under half, and the others remain unexplained. The sample includes 150,000 to 200,000 clones, with more than 85% observed a single time. In total, the top ten clones hold about 2.1% of the sample. Source material: blood. These TCRs come from a woman aged 40 to 49 in good health.

This chain uses TRBV6-5 with TRBJ2-7; tentative D call: TRBD2 (5 bases). Per germline, CDR1 MNHEY and CDR2 SVGAGI. V was trimmed by 5 bases and J by 0 bases, leaving 11 bases between them. The length of the CDR3 is 14 residues. CDR3: CASSTRGSSYEQYF. DNA of the CDR3: TGTGCCAGCAGTACTCGCGGGTCCTCCTACGAGCAGTACTTC.

This sequence joins TRBV19 and TRBJ1-4; D uncertain. CDR3 size: 13 residues. V lost 6 bases, J lost 4 bases, and 9 bases lay in between. CDR1 is LNHDA, CDR2 SQIVND, per germline (reference sequence). CDR3 sequence (DNA): TGTGCCAGTAGCGTTTGGATTAATGAAAAACTGTTTTTT. Amino acids: CASSVWINEKLFF.

The chain links TRBV19 to TRBJ2-2, with D possibly matching TRBD1 (6 bases). This CDR3 is 16 amino acids long. CDR1 LNHDA and CDR2 SQIVND come from the germline V gene (reference sequence). V was clipped by 7 bases and J by 0 bases, with 15 bases between them. CDR3 nucleotides: TGTGCCAGTATCAACAGGGTCCCGACGAACACCGGGGAGCTGTTTTTT. This encodes CASINRVPTNTGELFF.

This clone has a single count. The chain recombines TRBV19 with TRBJ2-3, with TRBD2 matching over 9 bases. The germline gives CDR1 LNHDA, CDR2 SQIVND (reference sequence). The junction had 4 bases not matched to a gene; V was cut back by 3 bases and J by 6 bases. The CDR3 runs 14 residues. This CDR3 is CASSIGRGGDTQYF. The DNA for the CDR3 is TGTGCCAGTAGTATCGGGCGGGGGGGCGATACGCAGTATTTT.

CDR3 in amino acids: CASSFLSNQPQHF. As DNA, the CDR3 is TGTGCCAGCAGTTTCTTGAGCAATCAGCCCCAGCATTTT. The chain has TRBV12-3 or TRBV12-4 and TRBJ1-5; no reliable D call. CDR3 length: 13 residues. V lost 3 bases, J lost 1 base, and 4 bases lay in between.

This chain connects TRBV12-5 to TRBJ2-7; D is perhaps TRBD1 (6 bases). V shed 6 bases and J shed 0 bases, with 12 bases lying between them. Germline V lookup: CDR1 LGHNT, CDR2 FRNRAP. This CDR3 has 14 residues. The CDR3 is CASGSTGGSYEQYF. In DNA form, the CDR3 reads TGTGCTAGTGGCTCGACAGGTGGCTCCTACGAGCAGTACTTC.

V is TRBV10-3 and J is TRBJ1-3; possible D gene TRBD1, 5 bases. The CDR3 has 17 residues. The V end was cut by 1 base, the J end by 4 bases, with 17 bases between. Germline V gives CDR1 ENHRY, CDR2 SYGVKD. CDR3: CAISEFDPGYGGNTIYF. As DNA, the CDR3 is TGTGCCATCAGTGAGTTCGATCCAGGGTATGGCGGAAACACCATATATTTT.

This clone was detected a few times. The chain employs TRBV6-1 and TRBJ2-2; the match to TRBD2 covers 12 bases. Germline values: CDR1 MNHNS, CDR2 SASEGT. Trimming at V came to 2 bases and at J to 6 bases, leaving 1 base not matched to a gene. The CDR3 runs 15 residues. In nucleotides, the CDR3 is TGTGCCAGCAGTGAACTAGCGGGGGGGCCCGGGGAGCTGTTTTTT. Translated, it gives CASSELAGGPGELFF.

The chain has TRBV11-2 and TRBJ1-3; possible D gene TRBD1, 5 bases. This CDR3 spans 15 amino acids. In germline, CDR1 is SGHAT, CDR2 FQNNGV. V was trimmed by 5 bases and J by 0 bases, leaving 11 bases between them. CDR3 in amino acids: CASSRRTLSGNTIYF. The CDR3 DNA follows: TGTGCCAGCAGCCGGCGGACACTCTCTGGAAACACCATATATTTT.

This rearrangement joins TRBV5-6 to TRBJ2-1; D is perhaps TRBD1 (5 bases). CDR3 size: 14 residues. Trimming took 1 base from V and 6 from J, leaving 11 bases between them. Germline V gene sequence: CDR1 SGHDT, CDR2 YYEEEE. CDR3 sequence (DNA): TGTGCCAGCAGCTTGCGTTGGGGCAGCAATGAGCAGTTCTTC. Its translation is CASSLRWGSNEQFF.

The rearrangement uses TRBV11-2 and TRBJ1-2, with TRBD1 as a possible D gene (5 bases). The CDR3 is made up of 14 amino acids. Germline V CDR1 and CDR2: SGHAT, FQNNGV. V lost 1 base and J lost 3, with 9 bases in between. CDR3 bases: TGTGCCAGCAGCTTAGCAGTGGGGGACTATGGCTACACCTTC. This codes for CASSLAVGDYGYTF.

The genes are TRBV2 and TRBJ1-5; D might be TRBD1 (5 bases). The V end lost 4 bases, the J end lost 7 bases, and 17 bases lay between the germline ends. The CDR3 covers 15 residues. The germline gives CDR1 SNHLY, CDR2 FYNNEI. CDR3 residues: CASSALGGAGQPQHF. The CDR3 DNA reads as TGTGCCAGCAGTGCCTTGGGGGGTGCTGGGCAGCCCCAGCATTTT. Full variable domain (rest looked up from reference TRBV2 and TRBJ1-5): EPEVTQTPSHQVTQMGQEVILRCVPISNHLYFYWYRQILGQKVEFLVSFYNNEISEKSEIFDDQFSVERPDGSNFTLKIRSTKLEDSAMYFCASSALGGAGQPQHFGDGTRLSIL.

V and J are TRBV5-6 and TRBJ2-7; D call uncertain. V dropped 3 bases and J dropped 10 bases, with 17 bases sitting between them. Per germline, CDR1 SGHDT and CDR2 YYEEEE. The CDR3 is 13 amino acids. CDR3 region: CASSSPVGLDQYF. CDR3 nucleotide sequence: TGTGCCAGCAGCTCCCCAGTGGGTCTTGATCAGTACTTC.

The chain links TRBV7-9 to TRBJ2-5; either TRBD1 or TRBD2 may supply D (6 bases each). Germline assignment: CDR1 SEHNR and CDR2 FQNEAQ (reference sequence). Between the trimmed V and J ends, which lost 2 bases and 5 bases, there was a span of 15 bases. CDR3 length: 15 residues. The CDR3 region is CASSLRRGRDETQYF. The CDR3 DNA reads as TGTGCCAGCAGCTTACGACGGGGGCGTGACGAGACCCAGTACTTC.

The chain combines TRBV18 with TRBJ1-2; a weak D match, TRBD1 (6 bases). Trimming stripped 3 bases from V and 7 bases from J, with 18 bases between. The CDR3 extends over 15 amino acids. From germline, CDR1 is KGHSH and CDR2 LQKENI. CDR3 coding DNA: TGTGCCAGCTCACCCCGGGGGGCCGGGAACGCTGGCTACACCTTC. It yields the protein CASSPRGAGNAGYTF.

CDR3 nucleotides: TGCGCCAGCAGCTTTGGGGGGGTGAACACTGAAGCTTTCTTT. Its translation is CASSFGGVNTEAFF. The V and J genes are TRBV5-1 and TRBJ1-1, with D perhaps matching TRBD1 (5 bases). This CDR3 spans 14 amino acids. V lost 2 bases and J 0 bases, leaving 8 bases between the germline ends. Germline CDR1 is SGHRS and CDR2 is YFSETQ.

The gene calls are TRBV25-1 and TRBJ1-1, with TRBD1 as a possible D gene (5 bases). Trimming left V 4 bases short and J 4 bases short, with 19 bases between. The CDR3 length is 16 residues. The germline gives CDR1 MGHDK, CDR2 SYGVNS. The CDR3, as DNA: TGTGCCAGCAGTGTGCCAGGGTTGGGGTCTAGCACTGAAGCTTTCTTT. It translates to CASSVPGLGSSTEAFF.

This clone is a singleton in its sample. This chain links TRBV9 with TRBJ2-3; D might be TRBD2 (6 bases). V lost 4 bases and J 4 bases, leaving 13 bases between the germline ends. The germline V gene encodes CDR1 SGDLS and CDR2 YYNGEE. The CDR3 has 14 residues. CDR3 in amino acids: CASSPGGWADTQYF. The DNA of the CDR3 is TGTGCCAGCAGCCCCGGGGGTTGGGCAGATACGCAGTATTTT. Full variable domain (missing parts from reference TRBV9 and TRBJ2-3): DSGVTQTPKHLITATGQRVTLRCSPRSGDLSVYWYQQSLDQGLQFLIQYYNGEERAKGNILERFSAQQFPDLHSELNLSSLELGDSALYFCASSPGGWADTQYFGPGTRLTVL.

The table lists this clone with a count of one. The rearrangement links TRBV28 to TRBJ1-6; 9 bases map to TRBD1. In germline, CDR1 is MDHEN, CDR2 SYDVKM. This CDR3 comprises 17 residues. Losses at the gene ends were 6 bases for V and 0 bases for J; bases not matched to a gene: 6. This chain's CDR3 is CASRPGTGSSYNSPLHF. CDR3 nucleotide sequence: TGTGCCAGCAGACCCGGGACAGGGAGCTCCTATAATTCACCCCTCCACTTT.

The V gene is TRBV19, the J gene TRBJ1-4; D unclear. Germline V gives CDR1 LNHDA, CDR2 SQIVND (reference sequence). With 2 bases removed from V and 10 bases from J, the gap between germline ends came to 11 bases. The CDR3 loop spans 13 amino acids. The CDR3 bases are TGTGCCAGTAGTATAAAGGGTTTGGGAAAACTGTTTTTT. As protein: CASSIKGLGKLFF. Full variable domain (rest looked up from reference TRBV19 and TRBJ1-4): DGGITQSPKYLFRKEGQNVTLSCEQNLNHDAMYWYRQDPGQGLRLIYYSQIVNDFQKGDIAEGYSVSREKKESFPLTVTSAQKNPTAFYLCASSIKGLGKLFFGSGTQLSVL.

The chain is built from TRBV27 and TRBJ2-1; D may match TRBD1 or TRBD2 (6 bases each). The CDR3 totals 15 residues. Germline CDR1 reads MNHEY; CDR2 reads SMNVEV (reference sequence). V lost 3 bases, J lost 2 bases, and 11 bases lay in between. The DNA for the CDR3 is TGTGCCAGCAGTTTCATAGGGGGGACCTACAATGAGCAGTTCTTC. Its translation is CASSFIGGTYNEQFF.

This rearrangement joins TRBV7-6 to TRBJ1-1; D possibly corresponds to TRBD1 (5 bases). The V gene lost 1 base and the J gene lost 5 bases, with 11 bases spanning the gap. CDR1 is SGHVS, CDR2 FNYEAQ, per germline. This CDR3 region has 14 residues. The CDR3 is CASSLVSGATEAFF. CDR3 coding DNA: TGTGCCAGCAGCTTAGTATCCGGGGCTACTGAAGCTTTCTTT.